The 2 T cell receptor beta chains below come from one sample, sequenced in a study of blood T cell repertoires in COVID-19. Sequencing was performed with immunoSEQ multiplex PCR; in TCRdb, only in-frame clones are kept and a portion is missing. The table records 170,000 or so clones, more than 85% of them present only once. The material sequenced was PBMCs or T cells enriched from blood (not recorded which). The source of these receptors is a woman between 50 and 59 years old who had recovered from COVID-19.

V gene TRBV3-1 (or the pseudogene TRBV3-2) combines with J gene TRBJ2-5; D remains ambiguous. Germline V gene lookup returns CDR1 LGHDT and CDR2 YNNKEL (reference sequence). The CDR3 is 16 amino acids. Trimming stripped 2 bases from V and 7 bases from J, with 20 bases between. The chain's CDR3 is CASSQRTASSLGTQYF. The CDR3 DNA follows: TGTGCCAGCAGCCAAAGAACCGCCAGTAGCTTAGGGACCCAGTACTTC.

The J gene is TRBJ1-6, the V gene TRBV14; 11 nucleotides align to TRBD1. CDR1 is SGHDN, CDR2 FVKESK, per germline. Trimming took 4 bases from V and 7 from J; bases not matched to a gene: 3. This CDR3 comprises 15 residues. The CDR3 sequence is CASSRTGGKNSPLHF. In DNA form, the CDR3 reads TGTGCCAGCAGCCGGACAGGGGGCAAGAATTCACCCCTCCACTTT.